These 20 T cell receptor beta chains were all obtained from the same sample, sequenced in a study of blood T cell repertoires in COVID-19. Profiled with immunoSEQ multiplex PCR; TCRdb holds only in-frame clones, not every one. The sample comprises some 150,000 clones, around 92% of which are singletons, and approximately 2.8% rests with the top ten. The sequenced material came from peripheral blood. The receptors were sampled from a man in his sixties with acute or convalescent COVID-19.

The V gene is TRBV4-2, the J gene TRBJ1-2; D gene ambiguous. CDR1 is LGHNA and CDR2 is YNFKEQ in the germline V gene. V lost 0 bases and J 8 bases, leaving 10 bases between the germline ends. The CDR3 loop spans 13 amino acids. In DNA form, the CDR3 reads TGTGCCAGCAGCCAAGAAGAGACGCGGGGCTACACCTTC. Encoded protein: CASSQEETRGYTF.

The V call is TRBV2, the J call TRBJ1-1; 7 bases are shared with TRBD1. This CDR3 contains 16 residues. CDR1 SNHLY and CDR2 FYNNEI come from the germline V gene. V lost 5 bases and J lost 0; bases outside the gene matches: 9. The CDR3 nucleotides are TGTGCCAGCAGTCAGTACTCGACAGGGCTGAACACTGAAGCTTTCTTT. Translation gives CASSQYSTGLNTEAFF.

The chain recombines TRBV7-3 with TRBJ2-3, with D perhaps TRBD1 (6 bases). Germline CDR1 reads SGHTA; CDR2 reads FQGTGA. With 4 bases removed from V and 5 bases from J, the gap between germline ends came to 13 bases. The CDR3 totals 14 residues. The CDR3 sequence: CASSSWGQQDTQYF. CDR3 DNA: TGTGCCAGCAGCTCTTGGGGGCAGCAAGATACGCAGTATTTT.

The rearrangement joins TRBV5-8 to TRBJ1-3; D unresolved. This CDR3 contains 15 residues. Deletions cut 0 bases from V and 0 bases from J, with 7 bases between. Germline values: CDR1 SGHTS, CDR2 YDEGEE. Written as DNA, the CDR3 is TGTGCCAGCAGCTTGGAAGCAGGCTCTGGAAACACCATATATTTT. This translates into CASSLEAGSGNTIYF.

The chain uses TRBV11-2 and TRBJ1-4; D is possibly TRBD1 (6 bases). With 1 base removed from V and 4 bases from J, the gap between germline ends came to 13 bases. The CDR3 loop spans 16 amino acids. Germline CDR1 and CDR2: SGHAT and FQNNGV. The DNA of the CDR3 is TGTGCCAGCAGCTTAGGGGACATGTGGTTTAATGAAAAACTGTTTTTT. Translated: CASSLGDMWFNEKLFF. Looking up the rest from reference TRBV11-2 and TRBJ1-4 gives the full variable domain: EAGVAQSPRYKIIEKRQSVAFWCNPISGHATLYWYQQILGQGPKLLIQFQNNGVVDDSQLPKDRFSAERLKGVDSTLKIQPAKLEDSAVYLCASSLGDMWFNEKLFFGSGTQLSVL.

The CDR3 reads CASSRSGGGSYEQYF. The CDR3 DNA reads TGCGCCAGCAGCCGGAGCGGGGGCGGGTCCTACGAGCAGTACTTC. The chain recombines TRBV4-1 with TRBJ2-7, with 8 bases matching TRBD2. This CDR3 is 15 amino acids long. V was pared by 4 bases and J by 1 base, with 6 bases of the junction left unmatched. Germline V lookup: CDR1 MGHRA, CDR2 YSYEKL.

The chain uses TRBV5-1 and TRBJ2-2; 8 bases line up with TRBD2. Germline V gene lookup returns CDR1 SGHRS and CDR2 YFSETQ. The CDR3 consists of 18 residues. V lost 4 bases and J lost 4; bases outside the gene matches: 15. CDR3 sequence: CASSLPGGVALPTGELFF. As DNA, the CDR3 is TGCGCCAGCAGCCTACCCGGGGGGGTCGCACTTCCCACCGGGGAGCTGTTTTTT.

The chain employs TRBV15 and TRBJ2-7; 9 positions agree with TRBD2. The V gene end was trimmed by 0 bases and the J gene end by 4 bases; junction bases not matched to a gene: 10. The CDR3 is made up of 17 amino acids. The germline V gene has CDR1 LNHNV and CDR2 YYDKDF (reference sequence). The CDR3 protein is CATSRDGRPSGAYEQYF. As DNA, the CDR3 is TGTGCCACCAGCAGAGATGGGAGGCCTAGCGGGGCGTACGAGCAGTACTTC.

This sequence joins TRBV19 and TRBJ1-1; 11 positions match TRBD1. CDR3 size: 18 residues. CDR1 and CDR2 (germline): LNHDA, SQIVND (reference sequence). V dropped 3 bases and J dropped 0; count of bases not matched to a gene: 9. The CDR3 sequence is CASSIPGQGASMNTEAFF. CDR3 DNA: TGTGCCAGTAGTATCCCCGGACAGGGGGCCTCTATGAACACTGAAGCTTTCTTT.

The gene calls are TRBV2 and TRBJ1-2; D might be TRBD1 (5 bases). CDR1 and CDR2 (germline): SNHLY, FYNNEI. Trimming pared 2 bases from V and 8 bases from J, leaving 24 bases between. This CDR3 has 17 amino acids. The CDR3 loop is CASSESADQGRLRGYTF. The DNA for the CDR3 is TGTGCCAGCAGTGAAAGCGCGGATCAGGGTCGTTTACGGGGCTACACCTTC.

The chain employs TRBV5-6 and TRBJ1-1; 9 bases map to TRBD1. Germline CDR1 SGHDT, CDR2 YYEEEE. V lost 0 bases to trimming and J lost 6 bases; unmatched junction nucleotides: 3. CDR3 length equals 14 residues. CDR3 sequence: CASSLGGQGAEAFF. The CDR3 nucleotides read TGTGCCAGCAGCTTGGGGGGACAGGGAGCTGAAGCTTTCTTT. The full variable domain, with the rest looked up from reference TRBV5-6 and TRBJ1-1, is DAGVTQSPTHLIKTRGQQVTLRCSPKSGHDTVSWYQQALGQGPQFIFQYYEEEERQRGNFPDRFSGHQFPNYSSELNVNALLLGDSALYLCASSLGGQGAEAFFGQGTRLTVV.

The V call is TRBV29-1, the J call TRBJ2-3, with no clear D. Trimming removed 5 bases from V and 2 bases from J, with 5 bases in between. The CDR3 is made up of 11 amino acids. Per the germline V gene, CDR1 is SQVTM and CDR2 is ANQGSEA. CDR3 DNA: TGCAGCGTTCCGGTCACAGATACGCAGTATTTT. Its translation: CSVPVTDTQYF.

The rearrangement links TRBV2 to TRBJ1-4; TRBD1 is a possible D gene (5 bases). The CDR3 covers 14 residues. CDR1 and CDR2 (germline): SNHLY, FYNNEI. V was shortened by 8 bases and J by 4 bases, with 14 bases between the two germline ends. CDR3 sequence reads: CASGAGRINEKLFF. CDR3 bases: TGTGCCAGCGGCGCGGGACGGATTAATGAAAAACTGTTTTTT.

The gene calls are TRBV25-1 and TRBJ2-3, with 8 positions matching TRBD2. This CDR3 region has 13 residues. The V gene end was trimmed by 8 bases and the J gene end by 4 bases; junction bases not matched to a gene: 5. Germline V lookup: CDR1 MGHDK, CDR2 SYGVNS. CDR3 in DNA: TGTGCCAGCGATCTCGGGGGGGCAGATACGCAGTATTTT. It translates to CASDLGGADTQYF.

The rearrangement joins TRBV4-2 to TRBJ2-5; TRBD2 aligns across 9 bases. The ends lost 3 bases at V and 5 bases at J; junction bases unmatched: 16. CDR3 length: 18 amino acids. The germline V gene has CDR1 LGHNA and CDR2 YNFKEQ. DNA for the CDR3: TGTGCCAGCAGCCAGGCAGCGGGGGGAGCTACTGACCCGGAGACCCAGTACTTC. Amino acids: CASSQAAGGATDPETQYF.

The gene calls are TRBV2 and TRBJ2-7; 12 bases line up with TRBD2. The CDR3 sequence is 15 residues long. V shed 7 bases, J shed 0 bases, and the junction held 4 bases outside the gene matches. CDR1 and CDR2 (germline): SNHLY, FYNNEI. In nucleotides, the CDR3 is TGTGCCAGCAAAACGACTAGCGGGAGCTCCTACGAGCAGTACTTC. Protein product: CASKTTSGSSYEQYF.

This chain links TRBV6-4 with TRBJ2-5; the D gene is possibly TRBD1 (5 bases). The V end was cut by 7 bases, the J end by 6 bases, with 18 bases between. The CDR3 contains 14 residues. Germline assignment: CDR1 MRHNA and CDR2 SNTAGT. CDR3 protein: CASTNRPRIKTQYF. Written as DNA, the CDR3 is TGTGCCAGCACTAACAGGCCCCGGATCAAGACCCAGTACTTC.

This chain joins TRBV5-5 and TRBJ1-5, with TRBD1 matching 7 bases. Germline CDR1 reads SGHKS; CDR2 reads YYEKEE (reference sequence). This CDR3 contains 14 residues. The V gene end was trimmed by 3 bases and the J gene end by 2 bases; junction bases not matched to a gene: 2. The CDR3 bases are TGTGCCAGCAGCTCCCAGGGGGGCAATCAGCCCCAGCATTTT. Amino acid sequence: CASSSQGGNQPQHF.

This clone was seen just once. This sequence joins TRBV27 and TRBJ1-2, with 9 bases lining up with TRBD1. The V gene end was trimmed by 6 bases and the J gene end by 8 bases; junction bases not matched to a gene: 4. The CDR3 runs 12 residues. The germline gives CDR1 MNHEY, CDR2 SMNVEV (reference sequence). CDR3 protein: CASRHRGLGYTF. Written as DNA, the CDR3 is TGTGCCAGCAGGCACAGGGGGCTAGGCTACACCTTC.

This chain joins TRBV6-2 or TRBV6-3 and TRBJ2-1, with TRBD1 matching over 8 bases. V trimming: 2 bases; J trimming: 6 bases; junction bases outside the gene matches: 6. Germline CDR1 is MNHEY and CDR2 is SVGEGT. The CDR3 spans 15 residues. The CDR3 region has the DNA TGTGCCAGCAGTTACGAGCAGGGGGCTCTCAATGAGCAGTTCTTC. Its protein product is CASSYEQGALNEQFF.